These 25 T cell receptor beta chains originate from one sample sequenced in a study of blood T cell repertoires in COVID-19. TCRdb keeps only in-frame clones here, not all; method: immunoSEQ multiplex PCR. The sample yields about 270,000 clones, less than 85% seen once. The sample taken for sequencing was peripheral blood. The source is a young woman with acute or convalescent COVID-19.

The chain links TRBV4-3 to TRBJ2-1; tentatively, D is TRBD1 (5 bases). Between the trimmed V and J ends, which lost 0 bases and 5 bases, there was a span of 14 bases. The CDR3 has 16 residues. CDR1 is LGHNA and CDR2 is YSLEER in the germline V gene. The CDR3 nucleotides read TGCGCCAGCAGCCAAGAAGGGCCCAGGGAACACAATGAGCAGTTCTTC. The encoded protein is CASSQEGPREHNEQFF.

CDR3 bases: TGTGCCAGCAGCTCCTCACGGGGGGGCCGGGACAGCTCCTACAATGAGCAGTTCTTC. This translates into CASSSSRGGRDSSYNEQFF. V and J are TRBV11-2 and TRBJ2-1, with D possibly matching TRBD2 (8 bases). Germline loops: CDR1 SGHAT, CDR2 FQNNGV. The CDR3 consists of 19 residues. V lost 4 bases to trimming and J lost 0 bases, with 22 bases between them.

This clone was counted a few times. The gene calls are TRBV19 and TRBJ2-5; 9 bases are a match to TRBD1. V trimming: 5 bases; J trimming: 1 base; junction bases outside the gene matches: 8. The CDR3 totals 16 residues. Looked up from germline, CDR1 is LNHDA and CDR2 is SQIVND (reference sequence). CDR3: CASSPRTGDVQETQYF. The CDR3 nucleotides read TGTGCCAGTAGTCCCCGGACAGGGGATGTCCAAGAGACCCAGTACTTC.

The V call is TRBV27, the J call TRBJ1-2; 11 nucleotides match TRBD1. The CDR3 totals 16 residues. Germline values: CDR1 MNHEY, CDR2 SMNVEV (reference sequence). V shed 4 bases, J shed 3 bases, and the junction held 7 bases outside the gene matches. The CDR3 sequence: CASSSIRTGGDYGYTF. DNA of the CDR3: TGTGCCAGCAGTTCCATTAGGACAGGGGGCGACTATGGCTACACCTTC.

The chain uses TRBV5-1 and TRBJ2-1; no firm D call. Trimming took off 0 bases at V and 0 bases at J, with 7 bases between the two ends. The CDR3 consists of 15 residues. The germline gives CDR1 SGHRS, CDR2 YFSETQ. As DNA, the CDR3 is TGCGCCAGCAGCTTGGCACTTTACTCCTACAATGAGCAGTTCTTC. Residues: CASSLALYSYNEQFF.

The CDR3 spells CASSPYLEQYF. CDR3 coding DNA: TGTGCCAGCAGTCCTTATCTCGAGCAGTACTTC. The rearrangement joins TRBV6-5 to TRBJ2-7; unclear D gene. Germline V gene data show CDR1 as MNHEY and CDR2 as SVGAGI. This CDR3 is built from 11 residues. Trimming cost V 5 bases and J 6 bases, with 8 bases left between them.

V usage is TRBV19 and J usage is TRBJ2-7; D perhaps matches TRBD1 (6 bases). The CDR3 is made up of 15 amino acids. The germline V and J ends were trimmed by 2 bases and 0 bases, with 11 bases remaining between them. Germline-derived CDR1 and CDR2 are LNHDA and SQIVND (reference sequence). The CDR3 reads CASSIRTASSYEQYF. Written as DNA, the CDR3 is TGTGCCAGTAGTATACGGACAGCCAGCTCCTACGAGCAGTACTTC.

The chain links TRBV28 to TRBJ2-1, with TRBD2 matching over 7 bases. CDR3 length equals 15 residues. Germline CDR1 reads MDHEN; CDR2 reads SYDVKM. V shed 6 bases, J shed 6 bases, and the junction held 11 bases outside the gene matches. The CDR3 spells CASRRLAGVFNEQFF. CDR3 DNA: TGTGCCAGCAGACGACTTGCGGGAGTGTTCAATGAGCAGTTCTTC.

This clone was seen a few times. The J gene is TRBJ1-1, the V gene TRBV29-1, with D maybe TRBD1 (6 bases). Germline values: CDR1 SQVTM, CDR2 ANQGSEA. The CDR3 contains 13 residues. The V and J ends lost 7 bases and 3 bases respectively, with 15 bases between them. DNA of the CDR3: TGCAGCGCCGTAAGACAGGAGCACACTGAAGCTTTCTTT. It is translated as CSAVRQEHTEAFF.

The V call is TRBV28, the J call TRBJ2-1, with D tentatively TRBD1 (6 bases). The CDR3 has 13 amino acids. From germline, CDR1 is MDHEN and CDR2 SYDVKM. Trimming took 7 bases from V and 6 from J, leaving 13 bases between them. Here the CDR3 reads CASKGGVLNEQFF. The DNA for the CDR3 is TGTGCCAGCAAAGGGGGAGTGCTCAATGAGCAGTTCTTC.

The rearrangement uses TRBV28 and TRBJ2-7; 7 bases agree with TRBD2. V gave up 4 bases and J gave up 4 bases; unmatched junction bases: 13. The CDR3 runs 16 residues. Germline CDR1 MDHEN, CDR2 SYDVKM. For the CDR3, the DNA is TGTGCCAGCAGTTCCCTAGGGGCGGGAGTGTGGTACGAGCAGTACTTC. It specifies CASSSLGAGVWYEQYF.

V and J are TRBV6-5 and TRBJ1-4, with a tentative D call TRBD1 (6 bases). CDR1 and CDR2 (germline): MNHEY, SVGAGI. V lost 8 bases and J lost 7, with 14 bases in between. The CDR3 loop spans 13 amino acids. In DNA form, the CDR3 reads TGTGCCAGCCGAGACAGGCAAGTTGAAAAACTGTTTTTT. This translates into CASRDRQVEKLFF.

This chain uses TRBV13 with TRBJ1-5; a possible D gene is TRBD1 (5 bases). The germline gives CDR1 PRHDT, CDR2 FYEKMQ (reference sequence). V dropped 2 bases and J dropped 2 bases, with 10 bases sitting between them. This CDR3 has 15 residues. CDR3 in DNA: TGTGCCAGCAGCTTAAGGGGATCTGGCAATCAGCCCCAGCATTTT. Encoded protein: CASSLRGSGNQPQHF. Filled out from reference TRBV13 and TRBJ1-5, the complete variable domain reads AAGVIQSPRHLIKEKRETATLKCYPIPRHDTVYWYQQGPGQDPQFLISFYEKMQSDKGSIPDRFSAQQFSDYHSELNMSSLELGDSALYFCASSLRGSGNQPQHFGDGTRLSIL.

The rearrangement joins TRBV6-1 to TRBJ1-1, with D uncertain. CDR3 length equals 16 residues. Per the germline V gene, CDR1 is MNHNS and CDR2 is SASEGT. The V and J ends lost 4 bases and 7 bases respectively, with 22 bases between them. The CDR3 spells CASSGYQAGGPFEAFF. Here the CDR3 DNA reads TGTGCCAGCAGTGGGTATCAAGCCGGTGGTCCCTTTGAAGCTTTCTTT.

The V and J genes are TRBV6-6 and TRBJ1-6; TRBD1 agrees at 7 bases. This CDR3 region has 14 residues. Trimming took 6 bases from V and 6 from J; bases not matched to a gene: 5. Germline V gene sequence: CDR1 MNHNY, CDR2 SVGAGI (reference sequence). In DNA, the CDR3 is TGTGCCAGCAGATTAGGGGGCGGTAATTCACCCCTCCACTTT. Encoded protein: CASRLGGGNSPLHF.

The V gene is TRBV3-1 (or the pseudogene TRBV3-2), the J gene TRBJ2-7, with TRBD2 matching 7 bases. This CDR3 spans 14 amino acids. Germline assignment: CDR1 LGHDT and CDR2 YNNKEL (reference sequence). V lost 1 base, J lost 9 bases, and 9 bases stayed unmatched. CDR3 region: CASSQGTGLVGQYF. Here the CDR3 DNA reads TGTGCCAGCAGCCAAGGAACAGGACTAGTTGGGCAGTACTTC.

CDR3 sequence: CASSLAGVGQGYSPLHF. DNA of the CDR3: TGTGCCAGCAGCTTAGCTGGGGTTGGACAGGGTTATTCACCCCTCCACTTT. The V call is TRBV11-2, the J call TRBJ1-6; 8 bases are a match to TRBD1. CDR1 is SGHAT and CDR2 is FQNNGV in the germline V gene. The CDR3 covers 17 residues. J gave up 8 bases and V 1 base, and 10 bases lay outside the gene matches.

This sequence joins TRBV2 and TRBJ2-1; D is uncertain. The germline CDR1 and CDR2 sequences are SNHLY and FYNNEI. The V end was cut by 3 bases, the J end by 1 base, with 4 bases between. This CDR3 has 13 residues. CDR3 nucleotide sequence: TGTGCCAGCAGTGAGCAGTCCTACAATGAGCAGTTCTTC. It translates to CASSEQSYNEQFF.

The rearrangement uses TRBV11-2 and TRBJ2-7, with 10 bases identical to TRBD1. The ends lost 3 bases at V and 4 bases at J; junction bases unmatched: 6. The germline V gene encodes CDR1 SGHAT and CDR2 FQNNGV. This CDR3 is built from 15 residues. The CDR3 DNA reads as TGTGCCAGCAGCTTGGCCGGGACAGGGGATTACGAGCAGTACTTC. Translating it yields CASSLAGTGDYEQYF. Variable domain in full (rest from reference TRBV11-2 and TRBJ2-7): EAGVAQSPRYKIIEKRQSVAFWCNPISGHATLYWYQQILGQGPKLLIQFQNNGVVDDSQLPKDRFSAERLKGVDSTLKIQPAKLEDSAVYLCASSLAGTGDYEQYFGPGTRLTVT.

The V gene is TRBV6-5, the J gene TRBJ2-1, with 8 nucleotides matching TRBD1. V lost 0 bases and J lost 7; bases outside the gene matches: 8. CDR3 size: 16 residues. Per germline, CDR1 MNHEY and CDR2 SVGAGI. Here the CDR3 DNA reads TGTGCCAGCAGTTACTCGACAGGGGCCCTAGTGAATGAGCAGTTCTTC. As protein: CASSYSTGALVNEQFF.

The chain joins TRBV28 to TRBJ2-7, with D possibly TRBD1 on 7 matching bases. The ends were cut back, 6 bases at V and 2 bases at J, with 11 bases in the middle. The CDR3 sequence is 13 residues long. Germline V gene sequence: CDR1 MDHEN, CDR2 SYDVKM. The CDR3 here is CASSGGGTYEQYF. CDR3 in DNA: TGTGCCAGCAGCGGAGGGGGCACCTACGAGCAGTACTTC.

The chain links TRBV27 to TRBJ1-5; TRBD1 is a possible D gene (6 bases). From germline, CDR1 is MNHEY and CDR2 SMNVEV (reference sequence). CDR3 length: 15 residues. Trimming stripped 1 base from V and 7 bases from J, with 14 bases between. CDR3 amino acids: CASSLWAGAEQPQHF. CDR3 coding DNA: TGTGCCAGCAGTTTATGGGCGGGGGCAGAGCAGCCCCAGCATTTT.

The chain is built from TRBV27 and TRBJ1-5; D might be TRBD1 (5 bases). Germline V lookup: CDR1 MNHEY, CDR2 SMNVEV (reference sequence). This CDR3 comprises 15 residues. Trimming pared 1 base from V and 3 bases from J, leaving 10 bases between. The CDR3 DNA reads as TGTGCCAGCAGTTTATGGGGGGGTTCCAATCAGCCCCAGCATTTT. The encoded protein is CASSLWGGSNQPQHF.

J is TRBJ2-3 and V is TRBV5-1; 7 nucleotides line up with TRBD2. Germline lookup yields CDR1 SGHRS and CDR2 YFSETQ. The CDR3 is made up of 14 amino acids. Germline trimming cut 1 base from V and 6 bases from J; bases unmatched to any gene: 5. CDR3 nucleotide sequence: TGCGCCAGCAGCTTGTCGGGAGGAAGTGATACGCAGTATTTT. The encoded protein is CASSLSGGSDTQYF.

A word on this clone: The same CDR3 arises from other DNA sequences in this sample as well. The rearrangement links TRBV30 to TRBJ2-7; no definite D call. The CDR3 totals 11 residues. The V end lost 3 bases, the J end lost 7 bases, and 10 bases lay between the germline ends. Germline values: CDR1 GTSNPN, CDR2 SVGIG (reference sequence). CDR3 in amino acids: CAWSVSREQYF. In DNA form, the CDR3 reads TGTGCCTGGAGCGTGTCCAGGGAGCAGTACTTC.